This T cell receptor (beta chain) derives from a study of blood T cell repertoires in COVID-19. At the level of the study: T cells, B-cell-depleted T cells, or PBMCs provided the cDNA or gDNA that served as material.

Trimming took off 5 bases at V and 3 bases at J, with 10 bases between the two ends. The CDR3 spans 13 residues. Germline values: CDR1 WSHSY, CDR2 SAAADI. This clone occurred once. Authors' processing steps: Reference gene primer amplification gave nucleated cell count estimates. The protocol was immunoSEQ multiplex PCR, while the TCRdb copy is restricted to in-frame clones and leaves out a portion. V and J calls and clone size are given by that table; D and trimming were obtained from the DNA. This table holds approximately 64,000 clones, more than 75% found once. Sequencing was performed on peripheral blood. The V and J genes are TRBV10-2 and TRBJ1-1; weak D call: TRBD1 (5 bases). The origin of this receptor is a woman between 70 and 85 years old with acute or convalescent COVID-19. The CDR3 reads CASSFQGDTEAFF. The DNA of the CDR3 is TGCGCCAGCAGTTTCCAAGGGGACACTGAAGCTTTCTTT.